The sequence of this T cell receptor (beta chain) was determined in a study of blood T cells in healthy people across ages. Combining a sample-barcoded 5' primer with a J-beta primer mix, a second PCR ran for 7 to 11 cycles. TCRdb processed the 5' RACE reads anew with MiXCR; each CDR3 protein has one entry. The table lists about 1.7 million distinct CDR3 sequences, over 25% of them singletons, with 6.5% to 8.5% in the top ten. The CDR3 length is 15 residues. The rearrangement links TRBV21-1 to TRBJ2-7; the DNA was not used to check the table's D call, TRBD1. TRBV21-1 is described as a pseudogene. The sequenced sample was blood. This clonotype was sampled from a woman in her twenties or thirties in good health. The CDR3 sequence: CASSKGGQMTYEQYF. The CDR3 region has the DNA TGTGCCAGCAGCAAAGGGGGACAGATGACGTACGAGCAGTACTTC.